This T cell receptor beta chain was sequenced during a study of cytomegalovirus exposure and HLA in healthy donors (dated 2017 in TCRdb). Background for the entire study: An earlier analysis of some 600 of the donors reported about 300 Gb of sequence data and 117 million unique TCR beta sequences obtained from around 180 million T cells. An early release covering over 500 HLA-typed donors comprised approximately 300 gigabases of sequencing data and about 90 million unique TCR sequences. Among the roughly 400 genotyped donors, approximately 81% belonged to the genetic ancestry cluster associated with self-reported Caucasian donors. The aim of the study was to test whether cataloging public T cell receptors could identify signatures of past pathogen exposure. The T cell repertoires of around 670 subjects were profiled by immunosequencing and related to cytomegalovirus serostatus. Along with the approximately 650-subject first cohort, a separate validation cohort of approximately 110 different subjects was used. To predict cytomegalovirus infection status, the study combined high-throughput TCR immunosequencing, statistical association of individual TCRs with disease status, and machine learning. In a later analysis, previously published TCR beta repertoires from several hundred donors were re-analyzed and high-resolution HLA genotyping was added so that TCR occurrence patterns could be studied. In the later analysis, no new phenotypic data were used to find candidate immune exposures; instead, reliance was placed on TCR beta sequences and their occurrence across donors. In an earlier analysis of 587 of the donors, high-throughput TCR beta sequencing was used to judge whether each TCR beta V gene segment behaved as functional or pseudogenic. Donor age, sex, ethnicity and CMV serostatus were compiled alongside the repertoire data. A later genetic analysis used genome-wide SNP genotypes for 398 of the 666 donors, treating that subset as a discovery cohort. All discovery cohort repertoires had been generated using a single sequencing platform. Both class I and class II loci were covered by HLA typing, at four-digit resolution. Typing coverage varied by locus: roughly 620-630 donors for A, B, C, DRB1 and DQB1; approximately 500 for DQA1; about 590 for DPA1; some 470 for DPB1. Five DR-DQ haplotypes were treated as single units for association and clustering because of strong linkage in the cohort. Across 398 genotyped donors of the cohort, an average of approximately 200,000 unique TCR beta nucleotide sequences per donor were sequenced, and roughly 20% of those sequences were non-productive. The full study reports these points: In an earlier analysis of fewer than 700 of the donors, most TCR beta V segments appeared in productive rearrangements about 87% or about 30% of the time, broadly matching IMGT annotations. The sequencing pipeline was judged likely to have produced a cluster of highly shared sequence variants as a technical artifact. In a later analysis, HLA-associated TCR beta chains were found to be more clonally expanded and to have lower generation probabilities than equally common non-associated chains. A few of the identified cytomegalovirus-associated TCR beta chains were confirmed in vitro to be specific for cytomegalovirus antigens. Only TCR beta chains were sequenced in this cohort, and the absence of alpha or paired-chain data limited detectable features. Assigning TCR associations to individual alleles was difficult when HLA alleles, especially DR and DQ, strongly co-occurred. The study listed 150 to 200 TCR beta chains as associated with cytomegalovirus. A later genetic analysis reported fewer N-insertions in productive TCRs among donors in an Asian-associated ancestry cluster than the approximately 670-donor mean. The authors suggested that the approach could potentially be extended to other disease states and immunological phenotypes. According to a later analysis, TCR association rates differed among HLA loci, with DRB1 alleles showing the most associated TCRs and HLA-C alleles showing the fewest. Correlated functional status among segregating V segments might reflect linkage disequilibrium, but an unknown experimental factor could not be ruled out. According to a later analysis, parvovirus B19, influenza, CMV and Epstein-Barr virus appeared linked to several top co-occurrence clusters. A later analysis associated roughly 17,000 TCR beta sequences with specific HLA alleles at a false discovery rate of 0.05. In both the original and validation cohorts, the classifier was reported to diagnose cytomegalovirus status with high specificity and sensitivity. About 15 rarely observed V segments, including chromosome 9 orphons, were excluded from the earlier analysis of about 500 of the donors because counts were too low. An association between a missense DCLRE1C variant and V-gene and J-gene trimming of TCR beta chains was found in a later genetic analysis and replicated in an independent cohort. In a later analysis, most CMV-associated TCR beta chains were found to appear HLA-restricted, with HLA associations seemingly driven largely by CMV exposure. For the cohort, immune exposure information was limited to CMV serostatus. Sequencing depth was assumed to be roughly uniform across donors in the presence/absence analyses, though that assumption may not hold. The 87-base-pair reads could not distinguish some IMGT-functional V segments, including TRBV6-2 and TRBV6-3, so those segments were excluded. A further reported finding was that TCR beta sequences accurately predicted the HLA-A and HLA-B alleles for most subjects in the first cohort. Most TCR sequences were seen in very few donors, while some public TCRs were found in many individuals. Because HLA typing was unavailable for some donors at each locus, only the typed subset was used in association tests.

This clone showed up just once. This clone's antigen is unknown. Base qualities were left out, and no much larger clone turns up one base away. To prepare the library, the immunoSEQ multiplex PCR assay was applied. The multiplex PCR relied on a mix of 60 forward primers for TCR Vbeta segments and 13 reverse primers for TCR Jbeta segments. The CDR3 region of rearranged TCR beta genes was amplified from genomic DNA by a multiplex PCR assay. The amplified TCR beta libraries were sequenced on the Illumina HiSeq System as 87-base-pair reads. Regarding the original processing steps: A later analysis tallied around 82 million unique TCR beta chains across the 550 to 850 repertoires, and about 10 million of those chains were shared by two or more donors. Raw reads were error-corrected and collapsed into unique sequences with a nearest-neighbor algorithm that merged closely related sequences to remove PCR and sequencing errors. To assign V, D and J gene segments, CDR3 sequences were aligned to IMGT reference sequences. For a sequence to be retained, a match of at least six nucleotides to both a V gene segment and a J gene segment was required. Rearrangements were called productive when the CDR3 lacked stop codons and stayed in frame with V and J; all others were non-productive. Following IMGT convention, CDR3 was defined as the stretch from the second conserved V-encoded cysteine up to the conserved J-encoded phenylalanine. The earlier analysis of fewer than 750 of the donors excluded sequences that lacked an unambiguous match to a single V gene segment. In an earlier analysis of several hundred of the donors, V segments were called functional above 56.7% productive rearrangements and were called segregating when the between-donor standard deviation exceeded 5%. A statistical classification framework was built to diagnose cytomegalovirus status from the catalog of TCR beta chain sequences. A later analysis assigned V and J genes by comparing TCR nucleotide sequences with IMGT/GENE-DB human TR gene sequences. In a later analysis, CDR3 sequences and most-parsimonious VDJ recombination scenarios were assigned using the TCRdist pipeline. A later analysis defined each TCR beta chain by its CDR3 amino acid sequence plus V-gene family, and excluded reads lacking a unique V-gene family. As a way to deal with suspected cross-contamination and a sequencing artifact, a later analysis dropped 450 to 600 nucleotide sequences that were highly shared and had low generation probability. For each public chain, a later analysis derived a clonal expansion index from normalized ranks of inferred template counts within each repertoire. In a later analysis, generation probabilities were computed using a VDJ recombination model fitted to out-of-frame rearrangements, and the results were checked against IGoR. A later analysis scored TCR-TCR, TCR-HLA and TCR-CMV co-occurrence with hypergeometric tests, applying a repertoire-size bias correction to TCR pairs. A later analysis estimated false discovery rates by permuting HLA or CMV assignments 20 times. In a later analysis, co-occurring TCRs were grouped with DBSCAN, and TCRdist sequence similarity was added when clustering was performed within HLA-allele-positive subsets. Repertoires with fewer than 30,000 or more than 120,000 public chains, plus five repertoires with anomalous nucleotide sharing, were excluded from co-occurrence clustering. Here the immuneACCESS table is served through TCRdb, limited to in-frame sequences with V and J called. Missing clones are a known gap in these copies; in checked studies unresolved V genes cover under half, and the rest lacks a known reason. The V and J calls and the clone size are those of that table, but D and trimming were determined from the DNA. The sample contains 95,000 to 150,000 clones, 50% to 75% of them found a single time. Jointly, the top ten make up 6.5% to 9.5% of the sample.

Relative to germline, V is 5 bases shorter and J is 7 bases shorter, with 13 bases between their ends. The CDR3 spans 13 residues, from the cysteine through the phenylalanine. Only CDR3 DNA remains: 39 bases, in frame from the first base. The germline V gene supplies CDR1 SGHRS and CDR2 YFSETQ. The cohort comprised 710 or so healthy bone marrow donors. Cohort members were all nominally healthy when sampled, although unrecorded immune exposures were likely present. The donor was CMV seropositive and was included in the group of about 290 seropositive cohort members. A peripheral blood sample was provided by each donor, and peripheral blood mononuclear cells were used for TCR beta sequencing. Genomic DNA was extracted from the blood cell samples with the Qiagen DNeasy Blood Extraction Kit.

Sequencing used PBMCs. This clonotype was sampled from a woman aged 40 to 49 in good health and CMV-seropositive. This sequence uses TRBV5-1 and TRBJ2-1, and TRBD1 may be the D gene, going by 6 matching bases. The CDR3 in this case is CASSHVRGNEQFF. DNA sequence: TGCGCCAGCAGTCATGTTAGGGGGAATGAGCAGTTCTTC.